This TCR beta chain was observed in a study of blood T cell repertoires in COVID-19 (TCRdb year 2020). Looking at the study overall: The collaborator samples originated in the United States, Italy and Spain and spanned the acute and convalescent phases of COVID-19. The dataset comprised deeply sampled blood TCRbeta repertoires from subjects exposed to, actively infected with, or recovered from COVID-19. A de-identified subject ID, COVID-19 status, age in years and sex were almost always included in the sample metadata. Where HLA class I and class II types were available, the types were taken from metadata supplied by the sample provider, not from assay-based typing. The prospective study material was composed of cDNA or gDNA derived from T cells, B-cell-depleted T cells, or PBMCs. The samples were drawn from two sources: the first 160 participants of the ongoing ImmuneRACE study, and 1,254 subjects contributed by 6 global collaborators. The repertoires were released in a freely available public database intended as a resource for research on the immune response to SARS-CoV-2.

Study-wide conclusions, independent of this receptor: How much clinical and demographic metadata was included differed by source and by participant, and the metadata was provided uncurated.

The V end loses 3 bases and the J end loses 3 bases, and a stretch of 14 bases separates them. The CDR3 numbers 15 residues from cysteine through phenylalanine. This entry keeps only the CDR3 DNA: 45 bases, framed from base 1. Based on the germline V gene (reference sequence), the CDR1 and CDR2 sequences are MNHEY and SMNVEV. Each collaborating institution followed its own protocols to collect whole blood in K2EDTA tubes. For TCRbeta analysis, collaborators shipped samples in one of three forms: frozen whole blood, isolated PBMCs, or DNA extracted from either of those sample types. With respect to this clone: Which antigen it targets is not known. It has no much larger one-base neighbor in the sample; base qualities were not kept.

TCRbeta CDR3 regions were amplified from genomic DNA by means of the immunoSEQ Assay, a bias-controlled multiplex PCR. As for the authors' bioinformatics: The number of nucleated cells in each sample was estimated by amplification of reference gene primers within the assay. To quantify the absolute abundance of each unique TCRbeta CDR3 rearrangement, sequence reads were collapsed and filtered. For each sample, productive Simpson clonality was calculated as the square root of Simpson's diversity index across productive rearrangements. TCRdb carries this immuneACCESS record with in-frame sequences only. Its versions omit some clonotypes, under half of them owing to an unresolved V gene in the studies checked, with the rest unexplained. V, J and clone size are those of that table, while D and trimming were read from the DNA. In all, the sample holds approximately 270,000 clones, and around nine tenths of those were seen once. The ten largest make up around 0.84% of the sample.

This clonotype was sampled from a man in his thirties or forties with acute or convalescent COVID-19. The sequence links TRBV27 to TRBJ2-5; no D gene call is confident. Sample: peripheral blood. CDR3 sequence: CASSFYFAVKETQYF. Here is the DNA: TGTGCCAGCAGTTTCTATTTTGCGGTAAAAGAGACCCAGTACTTC.